Listed below are T cell receptor beta chains from one sample, sequenced in a study of T cell responses to AZD1222 COVID-19 vaccine. Only in-frame clones appear in the TCRdb table, and some are missing; sequencing was by immunoSEQ multiplex PCR. The sample records approximately 150,000 clones, about 82% being singletons. Material: peripheral blood, obtained 28 days after the second AZD1222 dose. These receptors originate from an adult who received the AZD1222 COVID-19 vaccine. The CDR3 runs from the conserved cysteine through the conserved F or W. The D gene is left open where the match is weak. Clone size is not always given. Where it is, it says once, few, many or a class for expanded clones.

size | J | V | D | CDR3 | DNA
- | TRBJ1-5 | TRBV5-1 | - | CASSLASGSGQPQHF | TGCGCCAGCAGCTTGGCGTCAGGGTCAGGTCAGCCCCAGCATTTT
few | TRBJ2-7 | TRBV21-1 | - | CASNRDRGTELQYF | TGTGCCAGCAACCGGGACAGGGGAACTGAACTACAGTACTTC
- | TRBJ2-7 | TRBV5-1 | TRBD1 | CASSSGQGPYEQYF | TGCGCCAGCAGCTCGGGACAGGGTCCCTACGAGCAGTACTTC
- | TRBJ1-2 | TRBV4-2 | - | CASSQGHNYGYTF | TGTGCCAGCAGCCAGGGACATAACTATGGCTACACCTTC
few | TRBJ1-1 | TRBV19 | TRBD1 | CASSIGATGRGTEAFF | TGTGCCAGTAGTATAGGGGCGACAGGGCGTGGTACTGAAGCTTTCTTT
- | TRBJ1-4 | TRBV29-1 | TRBD1 | CSVGTENEKLFF | TGCAGCGTGGGGACAGAGAATGAAAAACTGTTTTTT
- | TRBJ2-7 | TRBV11-2 | - | CASSLRRGPPYEQYF | TGTGCCAGCAGCTTGCGACGGGGACCGCCCTACGAGCAGTACTTC
once | TRBJ2-1 | TRBV19 | TRBD2 | CASKAGGQGNEQFF | TGTGCCAGTAAAGCGGGGGGCCAGGGCAATGAGCAGTTCTTC
- | TRBJ2-2 | TRBV7-9 | - | CASSFFSTGELFF | TGTGCCAGCAGCTTTTTTAGTACCGGGGAGCTGTTTTTT
- | TRBJ1-3 | TRBV5-6 | - | CASSLGSGNTIYF | TGTGCCAGCAGCTTGGGCTCTGGAAACACCATATATTTT
few | TRBJ1-2 | TRBV28 | - | CASSVGRGF | TGTGCCAGCAGTGTGGGGAGGGGCTTC
- | TRBJ2-1 | TRBV5-4 | - | CASTSGRELNEQFF | TGTGCCAGCACGAGTGGCAGGGAATTAAATGAGCAGTTCTTC
- | TRBJ1-1 | TRBV19 | - | CASSIGGGTEAFF | TGTGCCAGTAGTATAGGAGGGGGAACTGAAGCTTTCTTT
- | TRBJ1-2 | TRBV2 | - | CASSEKAGGPF | TGTGCCAGCAGTGAAAAGGCAGGCGGACCCTTC
- | TRBJ1-2 | TRBV12-3/TRBV12-4 | - | CASSFGQFYGYTF | TGTGCCAGCAGTTTTGGGCAGTTCTATGGCTACACCTTC